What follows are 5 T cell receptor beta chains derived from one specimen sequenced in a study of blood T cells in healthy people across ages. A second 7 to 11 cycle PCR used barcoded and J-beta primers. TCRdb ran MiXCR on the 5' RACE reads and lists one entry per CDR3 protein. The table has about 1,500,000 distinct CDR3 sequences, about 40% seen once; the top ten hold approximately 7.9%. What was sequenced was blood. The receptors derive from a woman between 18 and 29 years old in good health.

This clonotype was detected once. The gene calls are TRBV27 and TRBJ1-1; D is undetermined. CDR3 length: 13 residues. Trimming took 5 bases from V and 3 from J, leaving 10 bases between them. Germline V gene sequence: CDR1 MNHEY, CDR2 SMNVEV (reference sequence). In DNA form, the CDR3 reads TGTGCCAGCAGTCCCTTATTATACACTGAAGCTTTCTTT. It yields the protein CASSPLLYTEAFF.

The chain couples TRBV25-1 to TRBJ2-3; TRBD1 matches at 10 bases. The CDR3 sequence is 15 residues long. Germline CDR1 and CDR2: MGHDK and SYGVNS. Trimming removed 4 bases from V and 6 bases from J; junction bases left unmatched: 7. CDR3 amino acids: CASSGRQGAWDTQYF. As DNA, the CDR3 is TGTGCCAGCAGTGGGAGACAGGGGGCATGGGATACGCAGTATTTT.

Written as DNA, the CDR3 is TGCGCCAGCATGTCAGGGCCCTGCGGTTATGTTTACGAGACCCAGTACTTC. Its protein product is CASMSGPCGYVYETQYF. V gene TRBV5-1 combines with J gene TRBJ2-5; a possible D gene is TRBD1 (5 bases). The CDR3 covers 17 residues. Germline lookup yields CDR1 SGHRS and CDR2 YFSETQ. Between the trimmed V and J ends, which lost 6 bases and 5 bases, there was a span of 26 bases.

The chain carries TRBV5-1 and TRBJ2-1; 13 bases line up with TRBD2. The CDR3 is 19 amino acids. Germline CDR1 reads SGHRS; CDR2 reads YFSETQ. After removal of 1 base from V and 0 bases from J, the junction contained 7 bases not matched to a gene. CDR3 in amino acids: CASSLSGLAGAFSYNEQFF. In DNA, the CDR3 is TGCGCCAGCAGCTTGTCAGGACTAGCGGGAGCCTTCTCCTACAATGAGCAGTTCTTC.

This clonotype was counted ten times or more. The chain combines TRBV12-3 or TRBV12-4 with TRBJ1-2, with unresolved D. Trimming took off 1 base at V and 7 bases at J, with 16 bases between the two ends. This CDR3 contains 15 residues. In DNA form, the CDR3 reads TGTGCCAGCAGTTTAGGACTGTACTTCGACGGTGGCTACACCTTC. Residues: CASSLGLYFDGGYTF.